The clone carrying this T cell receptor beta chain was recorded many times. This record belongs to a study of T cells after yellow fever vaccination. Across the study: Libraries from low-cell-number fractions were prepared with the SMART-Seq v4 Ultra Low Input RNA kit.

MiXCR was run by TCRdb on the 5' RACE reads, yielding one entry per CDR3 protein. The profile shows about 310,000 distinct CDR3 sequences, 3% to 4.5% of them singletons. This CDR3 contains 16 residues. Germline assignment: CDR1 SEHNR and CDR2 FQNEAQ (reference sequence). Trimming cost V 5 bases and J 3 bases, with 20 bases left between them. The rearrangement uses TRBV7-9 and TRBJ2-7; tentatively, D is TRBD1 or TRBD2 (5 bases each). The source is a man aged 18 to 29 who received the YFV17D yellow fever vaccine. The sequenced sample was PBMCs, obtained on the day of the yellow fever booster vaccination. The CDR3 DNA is TGTGCCAGCAGCGGAACCAGGGACGGGGATTACTACGAGCAGTACTTC. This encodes CASSGTRDGDYYEQYF.